This T cell receptor (beta chain) was captured by sequencing in a study of CXCR3-negative and CXCR3-positive naive CD8 T cells. Broader study findings: Hydrophobicity of TRB CDR3s was greater in CXCR3-positive naive cells than in CXCR3-negative naive cells. The study found CXCR3 expression partially decreased after cryopreservation and ran most assays on fresh PBMCs. CD5 surface expression was similar among naive subsets, and TCR strength was estimated by inference from TRB CDR3 properties.

Via 5' RACE with UMI labels, TRB cDNA libraries were prepared. One entry per CDR3 protein, without DNA, is what TCRdb gives after re-calling the 5' RACE reads. This sample's clone table lists fewer than 55,000 distinct CDR3 sequences. Researchers sorted approximately 290,000 cells of each CD8+ T cell subset in triplicate. Comment on this clonotype: Its antigen is as yet unknown.

What was sequenced was naive CXCR3- CD8+ T cells from blood. Subset meaning: CD45RO-CCR7+CD27+CD95- naive CD8+ T cells lacking CXCR3 (TNR3-). The sequence derives from a human donor in good health. Some clones in this sample may be carry-over from other donors' samples.

The CDR3 reads CATSVDRGSSYEQYF. The chain carries TRBV15 and TRBJ2-7; TCRdb's assignment of TRBD1 cannot be checked, as there is no DNA. Germline V CDR1 and CDR2: LNHNV, YYDKDF (reference sequence). The CDR3 runs 15 residues.